Each of the 10 T cell receptor beta chains below was sequenced from the same sample in a study of blood T cell repertoires in COVID-19. Sequencing was performed with immunoSEQ multiplex PCR; in TCRdb, only in-frame clones are kept and a portion is missing. The data hold around 130,000 clones, with roughly 90% observed a single time. The specimen was peripheral blood. These receptors originate from a man in his forties or fifties with active or convalescent COVID-19.

This clone was picked up one time. The chain combines TRBV19 with TRBJ1-1; 11 positions match TRBD1. The CDR3 covers 15 residues. V was clipped by 10 bases and J by 2 bases; unmatched bases: 9. The germline CDR1 and CDR2 sequences are LNHDA and SQIVND (reference sequence). The CDR3 loop is CATRDRGWVNTEAFF. DNA for the CDR3: TGTGCCACCCGGGACAGGGGGTGGGTAAACACTGAAGCTTTCTTT.

The CDR3: CSVIPQGAGELFF. In nucleotides, the CDR3 is TGCAGCGTTATTCCACAGGGGGCCGGGGAGCTGTTTTTT. This chain links TRBV29-1 with TRBJ2-2; 8 bases are a match to TRBD1. Germline V CDR1 and CDR2: SQVTM, ANQGSEA. The CDR3 is made up of 13 amino acids. The ends lost 5 bases at V and 6 bases at J; junction bases unmatched: 5.

The chain couples TRBV4-1 to TRBJ2-7; D is unresolved. Looked up from germline, CDR1 is MGHRA and CDR2 is YSYEKL. V was pared by 0 bases and J by 4 bases, with 13 bases between. The CDR3 has 15 amino acids. The CDR3 DNA sequence: TGCGCCAGCAGCCAAGATACAAGCGTGGTATACGAGCAGTACTTC. Amino acid sequence: CASSQDTSVVYEQYF.

This rearrangement joins TRBV28 to TRBJ2-7; the match to TRBD1 covers 11 bases. The CDR3 length is 15 residues. Germline V gene sequence: CDR1 MDHEN, CDR2 SYDVKM. Trimming took 8 bases from V and 5 from J; bases not matched to a gene: 11. The CDR3: CASGYPQGQGDEQYF. CDR3 DNA: TGTGCCAGCGGTTACCCGCAGGGACAGGGGGACGAGCAGTACTTC. The full variable domain, rest sourced from reference TRBV28 and TRBJ2-7, is DVKVTQSSRYLVKRTGEKVFLECVQDMDHENMFWYRQDPGLGLRLIYFSYDVKMKEKGDIPEGYSVSREKKERFSLILESASTNQTSMYLCASGYPQGQGDEQYFGPGTRLTVT.

This chain links TRBV29-1 with TRBJ2-7; D is uncertain. Germline values: CDR1 SQVTM, CDR2 ANQGSEA. The V end was cut by 3 bases, the J end by 6 bases, with 9 bases between. The CDR3 sequence is 11 residues long. The CDR3 loop reads CSVDISREQYF. The CDR3 coding sequence is TGCAGCGTTGATATCTCTCGCGAGCAGTACTTC.

This chain uses TRBV10-3 with TRBJ1-2; 10 bases agree with TRBD1. The CDR3 is 12 residues long. The ends lost 7 bases at V and 8 bases at J; junction bases unmatched: 4. Germline CDR1 reads ENHRY; CDR2 reads SYGVKD. The CDR3, as DNA: TGTGCCATCACCTCGACAGGGGGCGGCTACACCTTC. Amino acids: CAITSTGGGYTF.

This clone has just one count. The chain is built from TRBV29-1 and TRBJ2-1; D is possibly TRBD2 (6 bases). The CDR3 is 13 residues long. Per the germline V gene, CDR1 is SQVTM and CDR2 is ANQGSEA. The V end lost 1 base, the J end lost 8 bases, and 12 bases lay between the germline ends. CDR3 nucleotides: TGCAGCGTTGAAGGGACGGGAGTCGATGAGCAGTTCTTC. Its protein is CSVEGTGVDEQFF.

V and J are TRBV5-1 and TRBJ1-1; 9 bases align to TRBD1. J gave up 4 bases and V 5 bases, and 6 bases lay outside the gene matches. CDR3 length: 14 amino acids. Per germline, CDR1 SGHRS and CDR2 YFSETQ. The CDR3 DNA is TGCGCCAGCAGTTGGGGACAGGGTCCCACTGAAGCTTTCTTT. It encodes CASSWGQGPTEAFF.

The rearrangement joins TRBV9 to TRBJ2-5; TRBD2 is a possible D gene (6 bases). V gave up 0 bases and J gave up 3 bases, with 6 bases separating them. This CDR3 is built from 13 residues. Per the germline V gene, CDR1 is SGDLS and CDR2 is YYNGEE. DNA for the CDR3: TGTGCCAGCAGCGTAGCGGGAGAAGAGACCCAGTACTTC. Amino acid sequence: CASSVAGEETQYF.

The rearrangement joins TRBV27 to TRBJ1-5; 7 bases agree with TRBD1. J lost 4 bases, V lost 4 bases, and 7 bases had no gene match. The V gene's germline CDR1 is MNHEY and CDR2 SMNVEV (reference sequence). This CDR3 is built from 15 residues. The CDR3 coding sequence is TGTGCCAGCAGTTCCCGGGACAGCTTAAATCAGCCCCAGCATTTT. It is translated as CASSSRDSLNQPQHF.